Shown below are 10 T cell receptor beta chains from a single sample sequenced in a study of blood T cell repertoires in COVID-19. TCRdb's table, derived via immunoSEQ multiplex PCR, lists solely in-frame clones and lacks some. The sample contains some 300,000 clones, about 85% of which appear only once. The material sequenced was peripheral blood. These receptors were obtained from a man aged 18 to 30 with active or convalescent COVID-19.

The chain uses TRBV10-1 and TRBJ2-7, with 8 bases identical to TRBD2. Germline assignment: CDR1 WNHNN and CDR2 SYGVQD (reference sequence). This CDR3 comprises 15 residues. Unmatched junction bases numbered 11, after V lost 7 bases and J lost 3 bases. The CDR3 here is CASTAGGQLHYEQYF. The CDR3 region has the DNA TGCGCCAGCACTGCGGGAGGCCAACTCCACTACGAGCAGTACTTC.

The chain carries TRBV19 and TRBJ2-1; D unresolved. The germline V gene has CDR1 LNHDA and CDR2 SQIVND (reference sequence). V gave up 8 bases and J gave up 5 bases, with 16 bases separating them. The CDR3 has 14 amino acids. The DNA for the CDR3 is TGTGCCAGTGGTAAAATTGTTCTTAACAATGAGCAGTTCTTC. It translates to CASGKIVLNNEQFF.

The V call is TRBV27, the J call TRBJ2-5; 10 bases match TRBD1. CDR3 size: 15 residues. The V gene end was trimmed by 4 bases and the J gene end by 3 bases; junction bases not matched to a gene: 5. Germline V gives CDR1 MNHEY, CDR2 SMNVEV (reference sequence). The CDR3 nucleotides are TGTGCCAGCAGTTCTCTCGGGACAGGGGAAGAGACCCAGTACTTC. It yields the protein CASSSLGTGEETQYF.

The V and J genes are TRBV3-1 (or the pseudogene TRBV3-2) and TRBJ2-5, with D possibly TRBD1 on 5 matching bases. Looked up from germline, CDR1 is LGHDT and CDR2 is YNNKEL (reference sequence). The CDR3 length is 14 residues. Trimming stripped 1 base from V and 3 bases from J, with 9 bases between. Here the CDR3 DNA reads TGTGCCAGCAGCCAAGGGCACAGGAAAGAGACCCAGTACTTC. It encodes CASSQGHRKETQYF.

This chain uses TRBV28 with TRBJ1-1; TRBD1 matches 7 bases. Trimming at V came to 11 bases and at J to 2 bases, leaving 8 bases not matched to a gene. CDR1 and CDR2 (germline): MDHEN, SYDVKM. CDR3 size: 13 residues. The CDR3, as DNA: TGTGCCGTGTTGGGACAGTTCAACACTGAAGCTTTCTTT. Its translation: CAVLGQFNTEAFF. The whole variable domain, remainder taken from reference TRBV28 and TRBJ1-1, is DVKVTQSSRYLVKRTGEKVFLECVQDMDHENMFWYRQDPGLGLRLIYFSYDVKMKEKGDIPEGYSVSREKKERFSLILESASTNQTSMYLCAVLGQFNTEAFFGQGTRLTVV.

The chain employs TRBV7-2 and TRBJ2-1; D not certain. Germline lookup yields CDR1 SGHTA and CDR2 FQGNSA. CDR3 length equals 14 residues. Deletions cut 1 base from V and 3 bases from J, with 7 bases between. Here the CDR3 DNA reads TGTGCCAGCAGCTTAGACGCTAACTACAATGAGCAGTTCTTC. Encoded protein: CASSLDANYNEQFF.

This clone was seen a single time. V and J are TRBV7-9 and TRBJ2-3; the match to TRBD2 covers 9 bases. The germline CDR1 and CDR2 sequences are SEHNR and FQNEAQ (reference sequence). V was clipped by 6 bases and J by 4 bases; unmatched bases: 5. This CDR3 has 14 residues. The CDR3 sequence: CASSRAGGADTQYF. The CDR3 DNA follows: TGTGCCAGCAGTCGAGCGGGAGGAGCAGATACGCAGTATTTT. Full variable domain (missing parts from reference TRBV7-9 and TRBJ2-3): DTGVSQNPRHKITKRGQNVTFRCDPISEHNRLYWYRQTLGQGPEFLTYFQNEAQLEKSRLLSDRFSAERPKGSFSTLEIQRTEQGDSAMYLCASSRAGGADTQYFGPGTRLTVL.

The chain links TRBV5-8 to TRBJ2-3; TRBD1 might be the D (6 bases). The CDR3 extends over 15 amino acids. CDR1 is SGHTS, CDR2 YDEGEE, per germline. The V end lost 0 bases, the J end lost 3 bases, and 11 bases lay between the germline ends. In DNA form, the CDR3 reads TGTGCCAGCAGCTTGGCCGGGACATTAACAGATACGCAGTATTTT. Translation gives CASSLAGTLTDTQYF.

The rearrangement uses TRBV21-1 and TRBJ1-1. TRBV21-1 is a pseudogene locus. The CDR3 is made up of 13 amino acids. CDR3 sequence: CASSSKDGNEAFF. Here the CDR3 DNA reads TGTGCCAGCAGCTCGAAGGACGGGAATGAAGCTTTCTTT.

The chain combines TRBV11-3 with TRBJ1-1; D is perhaps TRBD1 (5 bases). CDR1 SGHNT and CDR2 YENEEA come from the germline V gene. This CDR3 has 15 residues. The V gene lost 4 bases and the J gene lost 7 bases, with 19 bases spanning the gap. As DNA, the CDR3 is TGTGCCAGCAGCTCGTCGAGGGGAGGAGGTGATGAAGCTTTCTTT. Translation gives CASSSSRGGGDEAFF.